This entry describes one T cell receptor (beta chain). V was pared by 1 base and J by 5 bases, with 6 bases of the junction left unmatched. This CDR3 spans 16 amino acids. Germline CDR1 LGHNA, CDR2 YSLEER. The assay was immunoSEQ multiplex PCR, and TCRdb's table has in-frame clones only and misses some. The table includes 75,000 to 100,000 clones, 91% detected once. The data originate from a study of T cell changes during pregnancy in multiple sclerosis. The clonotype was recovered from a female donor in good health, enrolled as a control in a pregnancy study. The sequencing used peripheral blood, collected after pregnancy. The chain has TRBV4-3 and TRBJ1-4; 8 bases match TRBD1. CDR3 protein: CASSQGYRDRNEKLFF. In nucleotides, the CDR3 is TGCGCCAGCAGCCAAGGTTACCGGGACAGGAATGAAAAACTGTTTTTT.